Each of the 18 T cell receptor beta chains below was sequenced from the same sample in a study of blood T cell repertoires in COVID-19. Sequencing used immunoSEQ multiplex PCR; TCRdb keeps in-frame clones, though not all of them. The repertoire holds some 85,000 clones, with around 76% as singletons. Sequencing input: peripheral blood. The receptors here all came from a woman aged 80 or older with active or convalescent COVID-19.

Comments on this clone: One end of the junction fails to match germline, which may point to a read error. This chain joins TRBV7-2 and TRBJ1-2; 12 nucleotides line up with TRBD1. The germline gives CDR1 SGHTA, CDR2 FQGNSA. This CDR3 comprises 15 residues. The CDR3 DNA reads TGTGCCAGCAGCCAGGGACAGGGGGCTAACCATGGCTACACCTTC. Translation: CASSQGQGANHGYTF.

Remarks on this clone: Other DNA sequences from this sample encode an identical CDR3 as well. The chain employs TRBV9 and TRBJ2-6; the D is unclear. Germline CDR1 is SGDLS and CDR2 is YYNGEE. CDR3 length: 16 amino acids. V shed 3 bases and J shed 0 bases, with 10 bases lying between them. The CDR3 region has the DNA TGTGCCAGCAGCGGACGACAAACCTCTGGGGCCAACGTCCTGACTTTC. Encoded protein: CASSGRQTSGANVLTF.

The chain is built from TRBV10-3 and TRBJ1-1; D is perhaps TRBD1 (5 bases). V shed 0 bases and J shed 5 bases, with 13 bases lying between them. Germline V lookup: CDR1 ENHRY, CDR2 SYGVKD. This CDR3 is 15 amino acids long. CDR3 loop: CAISESRGLVTEAFF. The CDR3 DNA reads TGTGCCATCAGTGAGTCCCGGGGACTTGTAACTGAAGCTTTCTTT.

V usage is TRBV19 and J usage is TRBJ1-1; weak D call: TRBD1 (6 bases). The CDR3 totals 15 residues. Germline V lookup: CDR1 LNHDA, CDR2 SQIVND (reference sequence). Between the trimmed V and J ends, which lost 6 bases and 3 bases, there was a span of 17 bases. The CDR3 nucleotides read TGTGCCAGTAGCGATGAACAGGGTCGGGACACTGAAGCTTTCTTT. Translated, it gives CASSDEQGRDTEAFF.

V is TRBV7-9 and J is TRBJ1-6, with TRBD1 matching 10 bases. CDR3 length: 16 amino acids. J was trimmed by 10 bases and V by 1 base; bases with no gene match: 7. Germline-derived CDR1 and CDR2 are SEHNR and FQNEAQ (reference sequence). In nucleotides, the CDR3 is TGTGCCAGCAGCTTAGGCTCCCGGGACAGGGGCTCACCCCTCCACTTT. It codes for CASSLGSRDRGSPLHF.

This clone was picked up many times. The J gene is TRBJ1-2, the V gene TRBV3-1 (or the pseudogene TRBV3-2), with TRBD1 as a possible D gene (5 bases). V lost 2 bases, J lost 4 bases, and 20 bases lay in between. The CDR3 is made up of 17 amino acids. Germline values: CDR1 LGHDT, CDR2 YNNKEL (reference sequence). For the CDR3, the DNA is TGTGCCAGCAGCCAAAACAAAACTAATGGGGGGTCCTATGGCTACACCTTC. Amino acids: CASSQNKTNGGSYGYTF.

In its sample, this clone was seen many times. The CDR3: CASSFSGGLGETQYF. CDR3 DNA: TGTGCCAGCAGCTTTTCGGGGGGGCTCGGAGAGACCCAGTACTTC. The chain joins TRBV7-2 to TRBJ2-5, with TRBD2 identical over 8 bases. V shed 3 bases, J shed 4 bases, and the junction held 7 bases outside the gene matches. CDR3 length: 15 residues. CDR1 and CDR2 (germline): SGHTA, FQGNSA.

CDR3 region: CASSPPSGGALREQFF. Written as DNA, the CDR3 is TGTGCCAGCAGCCCCCCTAGCGGGGGGGCCTTAAGGGAGCAGTTCTTC. This chain connects TRBV7-9 to TRBJ2-1, with TRBD2 matching 12 bases. CDR1 and CDR2 (germline): SEHNR, FQNEAQ (reference sequence). CDR3 length: 16 amino acids. Unmatched junction bases numbered 12, after V lost 5 bases and J lost 10 bases.

The chain uses TRBV5-4 and TRBJ2-5; D might be TRBD1 (5 bases). The germline CDR1 and CDR2 sequences are SGHNT and YYREEE (reference sequence). V shed 0 bases and J shed 5 bases, with 11 bases lying between them. The CDR3 has 14 residues. CDR3 residues: CASSLANRFETQYF. Written as DNA, the CDR3 is TGTGCCAGCAGCTTGGCCAACAGGTTCGAGACCCAGTACTTC.

This chain uses TRBV4-3 with TRBJ1-6; TRBD1 agrees at 9 bases. Germline CDR1 is LGHNA and CDR2 is YSLEER. V lost 0 bases, J lost 5 bases, and 5 bases stayed unmatched. The length of the CDR3 is 17 residues. The CDR3 region is CASSQEGDRANNSPLHF. CDR3 nucleotides: TGCGCCAGCAGCCAAGAAGGGGACAGGGCCAATAATTCACCCCTCCACTTT.

The V and J genes are TRBV12-3 or TRBV12-4 and TRBJ1-1; a possible D gene is TRBD1 (5 bases). This CDR3 has 13 residues. V lost 5 bases and J 2 bases, leaving 9 bases between the germline ends. The CDR3 spells CASSLGHNTEAFF. The CDR3 DNA is TGTGCCAGCAGTCTCGGACATAACACTGAAGCTTTCTTT.

The chain has TRBV7-2 and TRBJ1-1; D unresolved. The CDR3 is 12 residues long. The germline V gene encodes CDR1 SGHTA and CDR2 FQGNSA. V lost 1 base to trimming and J lost 11 bases, with 11 bases between them. The CDR3 DNA is TGTGCCAGCAGCTTAGTTCATGATCGGGCTTTCTTT. Translation: CASSLVHDRAFF. The full variable domain, in which reference TRBV7-2 and TRBJ1-1 provide the parts outside the CDR3, is GAGVSQSPSNKVTEKGKDVELRCDPISGHTALYWYRQSLGQGLEFLIYFQGNSAPDKSGLPSDRFSAERTGGSVSTLTIQRTQQEDSAVYLCASSLVHDRAFFGQGTRLTVV.

CDR3 coding DNA: TGTGCCAGCAGCTTGCGGACTAGCGGGGGGAGCGCGAATGAGCAGTTCTTC. It specifies CASSLRTSGGSANEQFF. The chain recombines TRBV5-4 with TRBJ2-1; 14 bases are shared with TRBD2. The germline CDR1 and CDR2 sequences are SGHNT and YYREEE (reference sequence). This CDR3 region has 17 residues. After removal of 1 base from V and 7 bases from J, the junction contained 7 bases not matched to a gene.

The chain couples TRBV28 to TRBJ2-2; D possibly corresponds to TRBD2 (5 bases). V dropped 9 bases and J dropped 3 bases, with 11 bases sitting between them. The CDR3 is 13 amino acids. The V gene's germline CDR1 is MDHEN and CDR2 SYDVKM. The CDR3 sequence is CASIRGDTGELFF. CDR3 DNA sequence: TGTGCCAGTATACGGGGAGACACCGGGGAGCTGTTTTTT.

The J gene is TRBJ1-5, the V gene TRBV18; TRBD1 aligns across 8 bases. With V trimmed by 8 bases and J by 9 bases, 12 bases remained unmatched. CDR1 is KGHSH, CDR2 LQKENI, per germline. CDR3 length equals 14 residues. The CDR3 is CASKARTGNWPQHF. CDR3 in DNA: TGTGCCAGCAAGGCGAGGACAGGGAACTGGCCCCAGCATTTT.

The chain carries TRBV12-3 or TRBV12-4 and TRBJ1-2; D is ambiguous. V lost 5 bases, J lost 4 bases, and 11 bases lay in between. The CDR3 totals 13 residues. CDR3 region: CASSPRRGYGYTF. The CDR3 nucleotides are TGTGCCAGCAGTCCGCGGAGAGGCTATGGCTACACCTTC.

This rearrangement joins TRBV6-6 to TRBJ1-1; D might be TRBD1 (5 bases). V was shortened by 6 bases and J by 3 bases, with 11 bases between the two germline ends. Germline CDR1 and CDR2: MNHNY and SVGAGI (reference sequence). The CDR3 consists of 13 residues. CDR3 residues: CASRWDWDTEAFF. The CDR3 region has the DNA TGTGCCAGCAGGTGGGACTGGGACACTGAAGCTTTCTTT.

This clone appeared once. The V gene is TRBV7-3, the J gene TRBJ2-2, with D maybe TRBD2 (5 bases). The V end was cut by 5 bases, the J end by 6 bases, with 13 bases between. This CDR3 has 14 residues. Germline loops: CDR1 SGHTA, CDR2 FQGTGA. This chain's CDR3 is CASSPEGRAGELFF. CDR3 nucleotide sequence: TGTGCCAGCAGCCCAGAAGGGCGGGCCGGGGAGCTGTTTTTT.